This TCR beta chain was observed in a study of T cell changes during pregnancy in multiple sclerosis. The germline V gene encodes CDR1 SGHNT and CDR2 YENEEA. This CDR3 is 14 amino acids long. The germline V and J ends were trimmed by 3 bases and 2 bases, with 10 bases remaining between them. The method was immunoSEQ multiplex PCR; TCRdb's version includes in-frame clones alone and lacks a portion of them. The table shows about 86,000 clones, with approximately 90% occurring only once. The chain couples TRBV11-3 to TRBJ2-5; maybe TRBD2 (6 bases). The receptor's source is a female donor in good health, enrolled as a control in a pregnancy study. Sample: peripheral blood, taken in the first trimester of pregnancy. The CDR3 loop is CASSLRGPQETQYF. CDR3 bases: TGTGCCAGCAGCTTGCGGGGCCCGCAAGAGACCCAGTACTTC.